The rows below give T cell receptor beta chains drawn from one sample of a study of blood T cell repertoires in COVID-19. TCRdb's table, derived via immunoSEQ multiplex PCR, lists solely in-frame clones and lacks some. The repertoire holds approximately 85,000 clones, with 90% as singletons. Sequenced input: peripheral blood. The source is a woman at least 80 years old with active or convalescent COVID-19. Each CDR3 is given with its conserved first and last residue. D genes are given only for firm matches. A row's size may be missing; if present it is once, few, many or a size class.

D: .
size: .
length: 11
J: TRBJ1-3
V: TRBV7-9
DNA: TGTGCCAGCAGCACCGGTTATACCATATATTTT
CDR3: CASSTGYTIYF

D: .
size: .
length: 15
J: TRBJ2-1
V: TRBV28
DNA: TGTGCCAGCAGTTTCGGGGGAGAGGGCTACAATGAGCAGTTCTTC
CDR3: CASSFGGEGYNEQFF

D: TRBD1
size: .
length: 17
J: TRBJ2-3
V: TRBV11-2
DNA: TGTGCCAGCAGCTTAGGACAGGGCTTTATTGGCACAGATACGCAGTATTTT
CDR3: CASSLGQGFIGTDTQYF

D: .
size: .
length: 13
J: TRBJ2-3
V: TRBV7-9
DNA: TGTGCCAGCAGCCCACCCTCAGCAGATACGCAGTATTTT
CDR3: CASSPPSADTQYF

D: .
size: .
length: 14
J: TRBJ1-1
V: TRBV5-1
DNA: TGCGCCAGCAGCTTCCCGGGACAGAACACTGAAGCTTTCTTT
CDR3: CASSFPGQNTEAFF

D: TRBD2
size: .
length: 16
J: TRBJ2-1
V: TRBV7-2
DNA: TGTGCCAGCAGCCTGACTAGCGGGACCACCTACAATGAGCAGTTCTTC
CDR3: CASSLTSGTTYNEQFF

D: .
size: .
length: 17
J: TRBJ2-7
V: TRBV5-6
DNA: TGTGCCAGCAGCTTGGGGCTCGGGGTTAGGGTACACTACGAGCAGTACTTC
CDR3: CASSLGLGVRVHYEQYF

D: .
size: .
length: 13
J: TRBJ2-1
V: TRBV28
DNA: TGTGCCAGCAGTTTGGGGCCCAACAATGAGCAGTTCTTC
CDR3: CASSLGPNNEQFF

D: .
size: .
length: 17
J: TRBJ1-1
V: TRBV15
DNA: TGTGCCACCAGCAGAGATGGGGTAGGGAGGGTCGGCACTGAAGCTTTCTTT
CDR3: CATSRDGVGRVGTEAFF

D: .
size: few
length: 16
J: TRBJ1-2
V: TRBV27
DNA: TGTGCCAGCAGCCAAAACAGGGCCGCATCTAACTATGGCTACACCTTC
CDR3: CASSQNRAASNYGYTF

D: .
size: .
length: 12
J: TRBJ1-4
V: TRBV19
DNA: TGTGCCAGTAGTAGTCAGCTCGCTTGGACTGTTTTT
CDR3: CASSSQLAWTVF

D: TRBD2
size: .
length: 16
J: TRBJ2-1
V: TRBV6-2/TRBV6-3
DNA: TGTGCCAGCAGTTTCAGGAGCGGGAGGGCCAGGGATGAGCAGTTCTTC
CDR3: CASSFRSGRARDEQFF

D: TRBD1
size: once
length: 13
J: TRBJ1-5
V: TRBV30
DNA: TGTGCCTCTGACAGGGGGCAGCATCAGCCCCAGCATTTT
CDR3: CASDRGQHQPQHF

D: TRBD2
size: .
length: 17
J: TRBJ2-1
V: TRBV25-1
DNA: TGTGCCAGCAGTGACCCCGGGACTAGCGGGAGGCGGGGTGAGCAGTTCTTC
CDR3: CASSDPGTSGRRGEQFF

D: .
size: .
length: 14
J: TRBJ2-2
V: TRBV5-5
DNA: TGTGCCAGCAGCTTTAGCGCGAACACCGGGGAGCTGTTTTTT
CDR3: CASSFSANTGELFF

D: TRBD2
size: .
length: 15
J: TRBJ2-7
V: TRBV6-5
DNA: TGTGCCAGCAGCAGACAAGCGGGAGGAGCATACGAGCAGTACTTC
CDR3: CASSRQAGGAYEQYF

D: .
size: .
length: 14
J: TRBJ2-1
V: TRBV27
DNA: TGTGCCAGCAGTTATCACAGGGTCTACAATGAGCAGTTCTTC
CDR3: CASSYHRVYNEQFF

D: .
size: .
length: 13
J: TRBJ1-3
V: TRBV6-2/TRBV6-3
DNA: TGTGCCAGCAGTTACACATCCGGAAACACCATATATTTT
CDR3: CASSYTSGNTIYF

D: .
size: .
length: 15
J: TRBJ1-1
V: TRBV10-3
DNA: TGTGCCATCAGTGAGTCGGGGGGGAGCGGCACTGAAGCTTTCTTT
CDR3: CAISESGGSGTEAFF

D: .
size: .
length: 15
J: TRBJ2-1
V: TRBV5-6
DNA: TGTGCCAGCAGCTCGAACAGGGCCTCCTACAATGAGCAGTTCTTC
CDR3: CASSSNRASYNEQFF

D: .
size: .
length: 15
J: TRBJ2-1
V: TRBV7-9
DNA: TGTGCCAGCAGCCCCCCGGCTAGCTCCTACAATGAGCAGTTCTTC
CDR3: CASSPPASSYNEQFF

D: .
size: .
length: 16
J: TRBJ1-1
V: TRBV4-3
DNA: TGCGCCAGCAGCCAAGACCTCGGCTTCGGGAAGACTGAAGCTTTCTTT
CDR3: CASSQDLGFGKTEAFF

D: .
size: .
length: 21
J: TRBJ1-6
V: TRBV28
DNA: TGTGCCAGCACCCCGAAACGTAACAGGGTACGGGGCAGCTCCTATAATTCACCCCTCCACTTT
CDR3: CASTPKRNRVRGSSYNSPLHF

D: TRBD1
size: .
length: 13
J: TRBJ1-4
V: TRBV28
DNA: TGTGCCAGTTGGGACAGACATGGAGAAAAACTGTTTTTT
CDR3: CASWDRHGEKLFF

D: .
size: .
length: 13
J: TRBJ2-7
V: TRBV10-1
DNA: TGCGCCAGCAGTTTCGGACAGAGCTACGAGCAGTACTTC
CDR3: CASSFGQSYEQYF

D: .
size: .
length: 15
J: TRBJ2-7
V: TRBV27
DNA: TGTGCCAGCAGTTTATCCCCACGGGGCTCCTACGAGCAGTACTTC
CDR3: CASSLSPRGSYEQYF

D: TRBD1
size: .
length: 15
J: TRBJ2-1
V: TRBV5-4
DNA: TGTGCCAGCAGCTTGGTCTTGACAGGGAGCGATGAGCAGTTCTTC
CDR3: CASSLVLTGSDEQFF

D: TRBD2
size: .
length: 17
J: TRBJ2-1
V: TRBV2
DNA: TGTGCCAGCAGTCCCTATAAGACTAGCGGTTCCTACAATGAGCAGTTCTTC
CDR3: CASSPYKTSGSYNEQFF

D: TRBD1
size: .
length: 15
J: TRBJ2-5
V: TRBV25-1
DNA: TGTGCCAGCAGTGCAACAGGGGAAATCGTGGAGACCCAGTACTTC
CDR3: CASSATGEIVETQYF

D: .
size: .
length: 16
J: TRBJ2-3
V: TRBV7-7
DNA: TGTGCCAGCAGCCACGGAACGGGACAAAGTTCAGATACGCAGTATTTT
CDR3: CASSHGTGQSSDTQYF

D: .
size: .
length: 13
J: TRBJ1-5
V: TRBV6-5
DNA: TGTGCCAGCAGCTACCCGGGCAATCAGCCCCAGCATTTT
CDR3: CASSYPGNQPQHF

D: TRBD2
size: .
length: 20
J: TRBJ2-1
V: TRBV19
DNA: TGTGCCAGTAGTCCGGGGCGTTTGGGACTAGCGGGAGGAGCCTACAATGAGCAGTTCTTC
CDR3: CASSPGRLGLAGGAYNEQFF

D: .
size: .
length: 14
J: TRBJ2-2
V: TRBV5-1
DNA: TGCGCCAGCAGCTGGGGACAAGTCACCGGGGAGCTGTTTTTT
CDR3: CASSWGQVTGELFF

D: TRBD1
size: .
length: 15
J: TRBJ2-5
V: TRBV5-6
DNA: TGTGCCAGCAGCTTGGCGGGACAGGGCCAAGAGACCCAGTACTTC
CDR3: CASSLAGQGQETQYF

D: .
size: .
length: 15
J: TRBJ2-3
V: TRBV9
DNA: TGTGCCAGCAGCCCGACATTGGGCGGCACAGATACGCAGTATTTT
CDR3: CASSPTLGGTDTQYF

D: TRBD1
size: .
length: 14
J: TRBJ1-2
V: TRBV5-4
DNA: TGTGCCAGCAGCTACCGGGACAGGGTCGGTGGCTACACCTTC
CDR3: CASSYRDRVGGYTF

D: .
size: .
length: 13
J: TRBJ1-2
V: TRBV18
DNA: TGTGCCAGCTCACCTAGTGAGGGAGAGGGCTACACCTTC
CDR3: CASSPSEGEGYTF

D: TRBD1
size: .
length: 15
J: TRBJ1-2
V: TRBV3-1/TRBV3-2
DNA: TGTGCCAGCAGCCAAGCCGACAGGGGGGTCTATGGCTACACCTTC
CDR3: CASSQADRGVYGYTF

D: TRBD1
size: .
length: 14
J: TRBJ1-4
V: TRBV2
DNA: TGTGCCAGCAGGGAACAGGGGCCTAATGAAAAACTGTTTTTT
CDR3: CASREQGPNEKLFF

D: TRBD1
size: .
length: 14
J: TRBJ1-6
V: TRBV7-9
DNA: TGTGCCAGCAGCACCGGGACAGACAATTCACCCCTCCACTTT
CDR3: CASSTGTDNSPLHF

D: .
size: .
length: 12
J: TRBJ1-2
V: TRBV30
DNA: TGTGCCTGGAGTGACAGAACCTATGGCTACACCTTC
CDR3: CAWSDRTYGYTF

D: .
size: few
length: 16
J: TRBJ1-5
V: TRBV2
DNA: TGTGCCAGCAGGGAGGGTTTAAGGTCTTTAAGACAGCCCCAGCATTTT
CDR3: CASREGLRSLRQPQHF

D: .
size: few
length: 14
J: TRBJ1-5
V: TRBV7-2
DNA: TGTGCCAGCAGCTGGGGCATGGGGAATCAGCCCCAGCATTTT
CDR3: CASSWGMGNQPQHF

D: .
size: .
length: 13
J: TRBJ2-5
V: TRBV12-3/TRBV12-4
DNA: TGTGCCAGCAGCCTACTAGCCGCAGAGACCCAGTACTTC
CDR3: CASSLLAAETQYF

D: .
size: .
length: 13
J: TRBJ1-2
V: TRBV19
DNA: TGTGCCAGTAGTACGACGACAGGTGGGGGCTACACCTTC
CDR3: CASSTTTGGGYTF

D: TRBD1
size: .
length: 12
J: TRBJ1-2
V: TRBV28
DNA: TGTGCCACAGACAGGGAAGTTGAGGGCTACACCTTC
CDR3: CATDREVEGYTF

D: .
size: .
length: 13
J: TRBJ2-7
V: TRBV19
DNA: TGTGCCAGTAGTATCAGGGGAGGGTACGAGCAGTACTTC
CDR3: CASSIRGGYEQYF

D: TRBD1
size: .
length: 13
J: TRBJ1-6
V: TRBV30
DNA: TGTGCCTGGGAGGGACAGGGTAATTCACCCCTCCACTTT
CDR3: CAWEGQGNSPLHF